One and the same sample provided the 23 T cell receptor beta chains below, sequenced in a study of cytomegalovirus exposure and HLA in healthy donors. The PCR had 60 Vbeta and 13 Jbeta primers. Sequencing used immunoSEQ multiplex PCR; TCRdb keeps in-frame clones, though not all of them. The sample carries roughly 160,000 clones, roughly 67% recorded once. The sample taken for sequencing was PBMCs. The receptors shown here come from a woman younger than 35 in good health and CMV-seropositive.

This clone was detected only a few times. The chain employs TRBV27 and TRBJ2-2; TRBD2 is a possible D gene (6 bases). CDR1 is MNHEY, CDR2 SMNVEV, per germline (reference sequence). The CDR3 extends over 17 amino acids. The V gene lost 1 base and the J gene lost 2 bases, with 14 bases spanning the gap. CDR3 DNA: TGTGCCAGCAGTTTATACGGGGGAACCCCCAACACCGGGGAGCTGTTTTTT. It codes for CASSLYGGTPNTGELFF.

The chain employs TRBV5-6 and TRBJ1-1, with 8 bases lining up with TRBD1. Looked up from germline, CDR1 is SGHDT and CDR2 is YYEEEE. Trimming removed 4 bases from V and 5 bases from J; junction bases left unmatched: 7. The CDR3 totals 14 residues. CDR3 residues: CASSPRGRWTEAFF. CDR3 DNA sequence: TGTGCCAGCAGCCCCAGGGGGCGTTGGACTGAAGCTTTCTTT.

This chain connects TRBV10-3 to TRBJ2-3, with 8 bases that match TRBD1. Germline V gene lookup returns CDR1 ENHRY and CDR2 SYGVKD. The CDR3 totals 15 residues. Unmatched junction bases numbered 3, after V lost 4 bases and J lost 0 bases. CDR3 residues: CAISGRGPSTDTQYF. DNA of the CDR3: TGTGCCATCAGTGGCAGGGGGCCGAGCACAGATACGCAGTATTTT.

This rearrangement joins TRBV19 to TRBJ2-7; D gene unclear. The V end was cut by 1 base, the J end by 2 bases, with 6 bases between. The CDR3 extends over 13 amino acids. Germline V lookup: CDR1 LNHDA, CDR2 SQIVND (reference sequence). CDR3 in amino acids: CASSIGQAYEQYF. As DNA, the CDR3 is TGTGCCAGTAGTATAGGTCAGGCCTACGAGCAGTACTTC.

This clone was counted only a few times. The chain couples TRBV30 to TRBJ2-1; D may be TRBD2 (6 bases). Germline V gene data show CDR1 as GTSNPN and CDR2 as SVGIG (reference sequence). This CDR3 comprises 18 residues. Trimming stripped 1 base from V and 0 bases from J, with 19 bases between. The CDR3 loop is CAWSDAGRLFSSYNEQFF. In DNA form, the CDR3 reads TGTGCCTGGAGTGACGCGGGGCGGCTCTTTAGCTCCTACAATGAGCAGTTCTTC. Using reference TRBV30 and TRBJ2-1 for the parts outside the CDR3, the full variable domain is SQTIHQWPATLVQPVGSPLSLECTVEGTSNPNLYWYRQAAGRGLQLLFYSVGIGQISSEVPQNLSASRPQDRQFILSSKKLLLSDSGFYLCAWSDAGRLFSSYNEQFFGPGTRLTVL.

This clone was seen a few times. CDR3 sequence (DNA): TGTGCCTGGAGTGTAGTAGTGGTCACTGAAGCTTTCTTT. It yields the protein CAWSVVVVTEAFF. The chain employs TRBV30 and TRBJ1-1, with D hard to call. Germline V gives CDR1 GTSNPN, CDR2 SVGIG (reference sequence). The V end lost 0 bases, the J end lost 4 bases, and 9 bases lay between the germline ends. The CDR3 length is 13 residues.

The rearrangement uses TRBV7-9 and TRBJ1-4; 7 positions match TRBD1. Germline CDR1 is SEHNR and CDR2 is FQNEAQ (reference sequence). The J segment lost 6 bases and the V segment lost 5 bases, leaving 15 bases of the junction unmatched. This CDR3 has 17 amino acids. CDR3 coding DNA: TGTGCCAGCAGCCCCCCCCGCGGAAGGGGGCAGGATGAAAAACTGTTTTTT. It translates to CASSPPRGRGQDEKLFF.

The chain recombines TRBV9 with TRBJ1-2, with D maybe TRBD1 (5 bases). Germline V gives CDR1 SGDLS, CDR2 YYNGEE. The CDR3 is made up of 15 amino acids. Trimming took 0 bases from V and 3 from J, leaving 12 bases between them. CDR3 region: CASSVGTPVDYGYTF. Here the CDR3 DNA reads TGTGCCAGCAGCGTAGGGACACCGGTTGACTATGGCTACACCTTC.

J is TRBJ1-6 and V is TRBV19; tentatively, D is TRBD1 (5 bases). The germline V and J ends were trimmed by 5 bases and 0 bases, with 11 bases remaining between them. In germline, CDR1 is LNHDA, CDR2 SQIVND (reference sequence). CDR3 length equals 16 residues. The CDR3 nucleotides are TGTGCCAGTAGTTCACAGGAAAGCTCCTATAATTCACCCCTCCACTTT. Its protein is CASSSQESSYNSPLHF.

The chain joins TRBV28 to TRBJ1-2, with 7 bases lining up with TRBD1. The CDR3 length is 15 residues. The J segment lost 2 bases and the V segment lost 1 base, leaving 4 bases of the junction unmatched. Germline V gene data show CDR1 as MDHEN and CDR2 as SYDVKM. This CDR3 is CASSLSAGGNYGYTF. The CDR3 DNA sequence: TGTGCCAGCAGTTTATCCGCAGGGGGGAACTATGGCTACACCTTC.

The CDR3 here is CASKGDRDYGYTF. The CDR3 region has the DNA TGCGCCAGCAAGGGCGACAGGGACTATGGCTACACCTTC. This chain joins TRBV23-1 and TRBJ1-2, with TRBD1 matching 7 bases. TRBV23-1 is noted as an ORF with a role that remains uncertain. Trimming took 7 bases from V and 3 from J; bases not matched to a gene: 5. This CDR3 is built from 13 residues.

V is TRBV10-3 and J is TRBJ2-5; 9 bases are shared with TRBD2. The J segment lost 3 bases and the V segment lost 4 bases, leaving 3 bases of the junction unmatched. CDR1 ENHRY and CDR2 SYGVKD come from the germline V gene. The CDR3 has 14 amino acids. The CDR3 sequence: CAISGSSGEETQYF. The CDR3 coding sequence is TGTGCCATCAGTGGATCTAGCGGGGAAGAGACCCAGTACTTC.

CDR3 DNA: TGTGCCAGCAGTTTATCCTCCGACTTCGGAACCGCCCTTTATGGCTACACCTTC. This gives the protein CASSLSSDFGTALYGYTF. The chain uses TRBV28 and TRBJ1-2; D not certain. CDR1 and CDR2 from the germline V gene are MDHEN and SYDVKM. Trimming pared 1 base from V and 5 bases from J, leaving 23 bases between. This CDR3 region has 18 residues.

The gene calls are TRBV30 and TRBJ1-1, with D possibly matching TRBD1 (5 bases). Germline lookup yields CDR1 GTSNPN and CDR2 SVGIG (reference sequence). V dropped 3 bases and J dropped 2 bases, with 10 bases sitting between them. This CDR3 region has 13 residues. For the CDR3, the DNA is TGTGCCTGGAGGCAGGGAGGAAACACTGAAGCTTTCTTT. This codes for CAWRQGGNTEAFF.

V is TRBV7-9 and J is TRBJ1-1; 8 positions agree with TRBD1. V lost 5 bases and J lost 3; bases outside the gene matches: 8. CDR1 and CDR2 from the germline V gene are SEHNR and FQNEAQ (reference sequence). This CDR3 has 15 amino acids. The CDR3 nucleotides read TGTGCCAGCAGCGCCTCAGGGGGCGAGTACACTGAAGCTTTCTTT. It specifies CASSASGGEYTEAFF.

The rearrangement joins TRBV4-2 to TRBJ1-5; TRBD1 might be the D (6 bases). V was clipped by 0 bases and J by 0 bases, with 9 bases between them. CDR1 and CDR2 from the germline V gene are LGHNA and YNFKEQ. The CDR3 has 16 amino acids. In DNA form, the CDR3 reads TGTGCCAGCAGCCAAGACGTACAGGGTAGCAATCAGCCCCAGCATTTT. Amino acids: CASSQDVQGSNQPQHF.

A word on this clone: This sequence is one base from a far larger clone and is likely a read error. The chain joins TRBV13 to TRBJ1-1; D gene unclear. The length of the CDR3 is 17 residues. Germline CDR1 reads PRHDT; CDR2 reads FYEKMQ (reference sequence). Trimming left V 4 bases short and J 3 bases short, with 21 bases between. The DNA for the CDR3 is TGTGCCAGCAGCTCAGACCCCTTAGAGGGTGGGGACACTGAAGCTTTCTTT. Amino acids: CASSSDPLEGGDTEAFF.

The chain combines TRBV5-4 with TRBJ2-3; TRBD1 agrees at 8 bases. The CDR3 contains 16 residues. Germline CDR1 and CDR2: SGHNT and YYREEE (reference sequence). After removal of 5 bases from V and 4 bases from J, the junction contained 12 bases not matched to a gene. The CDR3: CASRQRTGKAADTQYF. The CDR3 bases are TGTGCCAGCAGACAACGGACAGGGAAGGCGGCAGATACGCAGTATTTT.

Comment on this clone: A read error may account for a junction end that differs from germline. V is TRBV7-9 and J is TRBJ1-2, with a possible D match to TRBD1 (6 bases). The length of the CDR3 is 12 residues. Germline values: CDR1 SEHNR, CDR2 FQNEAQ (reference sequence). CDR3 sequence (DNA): TGTTCCAGCAGCTTACAGGGTGATGGCTACACCTTC. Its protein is CSSSLQGDGYTF. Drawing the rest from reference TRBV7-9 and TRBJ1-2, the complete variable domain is DTGVSQNPRHKITKRGQNVTFRCDPISEHNRLYWYRQTLGQGPEFLTYFQNEAQLEKSRLLSDRFSAERPKGSFSTLEIQRTEQGDSAMYLCSSSLQGDGYTFGSGTRLTVV.

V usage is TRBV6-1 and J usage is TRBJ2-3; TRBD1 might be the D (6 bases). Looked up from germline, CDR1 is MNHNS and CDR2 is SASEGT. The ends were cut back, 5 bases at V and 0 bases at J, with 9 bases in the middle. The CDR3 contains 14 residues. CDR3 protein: CASSSGESTDTQYF. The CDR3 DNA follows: TGTGCCAGCAGTTCAGGGGAAAGCACAGATACGCAGTATTTT.

The CDR3, as DNA: TGCGCCAGCTGCGGGGAAAGCAATCAGCCCCAGCATTTT. Translated: CASCGESNQPQHF. V is TRBV5-1 and J is TRBJ1-5; D is unclear. The V gene lost 7 bases and the J gene lost 1 base, with 9 bases spanning the gap. This CDR3 is built from 13 residues. Germline assignment: CDR1 SGHRS and CDR2 YFSETQ.

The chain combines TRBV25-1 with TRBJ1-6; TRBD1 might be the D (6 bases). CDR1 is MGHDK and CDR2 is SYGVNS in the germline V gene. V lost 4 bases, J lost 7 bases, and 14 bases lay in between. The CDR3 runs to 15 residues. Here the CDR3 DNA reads TGTGCCAGCAGTGTTACAGGGCTTAGAAATTCACCCCTCCACTTT. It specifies CASSVTGLRNSPLHF. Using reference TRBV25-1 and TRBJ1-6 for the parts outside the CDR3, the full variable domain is EADIYQTPRYLVIGTGKKITLECSQTMGHDKMYWYQQDPGMELHLIHYSYGVNSTEKGDLSSESTVSRIRTEHFPLTLESARPSHTSQYLCASSVTGLRNSPLHFGNGTRLTVT.

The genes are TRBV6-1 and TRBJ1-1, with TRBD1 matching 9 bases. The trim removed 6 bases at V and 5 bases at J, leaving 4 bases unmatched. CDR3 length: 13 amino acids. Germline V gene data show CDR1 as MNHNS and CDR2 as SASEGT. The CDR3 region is CASRLTGGTEAFF. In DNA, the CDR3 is TGTGCCAGCAGGTTGACAGGGGGGACTGAAGCTTTCTTT.